Each of the 29 T cell receptor beta chains below was sequenced from the same sample in a study of blood T cell repertoires in COVID-19. Clones were read by immunoSEQ multiplex PCR, and TCRdb kept only the in-frame ones, dropping some. This sample has fewer than 200,000 clones, with 82% found just once. Sequencing was performed on PBMCs or T cells enriched from blood (not recorded which). These receptors were taken from a woman aged 60-70 years with acute COVID-19.

The V gene is TRBV10-3, the J gene TRBJ1-2; 8 bases are shared with TRBD1. Germline assignment: CDR1 ENHRY and CDR2 SYGVKD. This CDR3 is built from 13 residues. V was clipped by 6 bases and J by 7 bases; unmatched bases: 7. The chain's CDR3 is CAIRPTGVGGYTF. The CDR3 DNA reads TGTGCCATCAGACCGACAGGGGTAGGTGGCTACACCTTC.

This chain uses TRBV7-2 with TRBJ2-3; D possibly corresponds to TRBD2 (6 bases). This CDR3 region has 16 residues. Between the trimmed V and J ends, which lost 0 bases and 5 bases, there was a span of 15 bases. The germline V gene encodes CDR1 SGHTA and CDR2 FQGNSA. The CDR3 nucleotides are TGTGCCAGCAGCTTAGCGCTCGGGGGTGGGAAAGATACGCAGTATTTT. Its translation is CASSLALGGGKDTQYF.

This rearrangement joins TRBV5-4 to TRBJ2-3; D ambiguous. Trimming removed 4 bases from V and 4 bases from J, with 7 bases in between. The CDR3 is 12 amino acids. CDR1 and CDR2 (germline): SGHNT, YYREEE (reference sequence). The chain's CDR3 is CASSLESDTQYF. In DNA, the CDR3 is TGTGCCAGCAGCCTCGAGTCAGATACGCAGTATTTT. The whole variable domain, filled in from reference TRBV5-4 and TRBJ2-3, reads ETGVTQSPTHLIKTRGQQVTLRCSSQSGHNTVSWYQQALGQGPQFIFQYYREEENGRGNFPPRFSGLQFPNYSSELNVNALELDDSALYLCASSLESDTQYFGPGTRLTVL.

CDR3 DNA: TGTGCCAGCAGCCGCCCCGCGGGTTTGAGCACAGATACGCAGTATTTT. Translating gives CASSRPAGLSTDTQYF. This chain links TRBV27 with TRBJ2-3, with D possibly TRBD2 on 5 matching bases. Trimming removed 6 bases at V and 0 bases at J, with 16 bases between. This CDR3 is built from 16 residues. CDR1 is MNHEY and CDR2 is SMNVEV in the germline V gene (reference sequence).

The CDR3 nucleotides read TGTGCCAGTGGAACCGGGACAGAAGTCTCCTACGAGCAGTACTTC. It yields the protein CASGTGTEVSYEQYF. The chain employs TRBV6-5 and TRBJ2-7, with TRBD1 matching over 7 bases. The CDR3 contains 15 residues. Germline CDR1 MNHEY, CDR2 SVGAGI. V was pared by 9 bases and J by 0 bases, with 11 bases of the junction left unmatched.

V is TRBV10-3 and J is TRBJ2-7; D is undetermined. The CDR3 length is 14 residues. Germline V gene lookup returns CDR1 ENHRY and CDR2 SYGVKD. The V gene lost 3 bases and the J gene lost 4 bases, with 13 bases spanning the gap. The CDR3 DNA is TGTGCCATCAGTGATCCGGCAGGTGGGTACGAGCAGTACGTC. Its protein is CAISDPAGGYEQYV.

This clone has just a few counts. The chain combines TRBV4-2 with TRBJ2-6; 8 bases are shared with TRBD2. The germline V gene encodes CDR1 LGHNA and CDR2 YNFKEQ. The length of the CDR3 is 18 residues. J lost 4 bases, V lost 2 bases, and 10 bases had no gene match. The CDR3 loop is CASSQMTSAPSGANVLTF. Written as DNA, the CDR3 is TGTGCCAGCAGCCAAATGACTAGCGCTCCCTCCGGGGCCAACGTCCTGACTTTC.

The rearrangement joins TRBV28 to TRBJ1-5; possible D gene TRBD1, 6 bases. Per the germline V gene, CDR1 is MDHEN and CDR2 is SYDVKM. This CDR3 spans 15 amino acids. V was clipped by 2 bases and J by 1 base, with 9 bases between them. The CDR3: CASSLGGQSNQPQHF. CDR3 DNA sequence: TGTGCCAGCAGTTTAGGCGGACAGAGCAATCAGCCCCAGCATTTT.

Worth noting for this clone: The same CDR3 can be traced to other DNA sequences in this sample. The J gene is TRBJ2-7, the V gene TRBV9; 10 nucleotides line up with TRBD2. This CDR3 is 13 amino acids long. The V gene's germline CDR1 is SGDLS and CDR2 YYNGEE. V shed 3 bases and J 4 bases; nucleotides not matched to a gene: 1. The chain's CDR3 is CASSASGGYEQYF. DNA for the CDR3: TGTGCCAGCAGCGCTAGCGGGGGTTACGAGCAGTACTTC.

The chain combines TRBV7-9 with TRBJ1-2; D not certain. CDR1 and CDR2 (germline): SEHNR, FQNEAQ (reference sequence). Trimming stripped 0 bases from V and 8 bases from J, with 13 bases between. The CDR3 sequence is 14 residues long. As DNA, the CDR3 is TGTGCCAGCAGCTTAGCGTCCCCGGGGTGGGGCTACACCTTC. Its protein product is CASSLASPGWGYTF. The complete variable domain, with remaining parts taken from reference TRBV7-9 and TRBJ1-2, reads DTGVSQNPRHKITKRGQNVTFRCDPISEHNRLYWYRQTLGQGPEFLTYFQNEAQLEKSRLLSDRFSAERPKGSFSTLEIQRTEQGDSAMYLCASSLASPGWGYTFGSGTRLTVV.

This rearrangement joins TRBV14 to TRBJ2-7; 13 nucleotides align to TRBD2. Germline V gene data show CDR1 as SGHDN and CDR2 as FVKESK. V lost 4 bases to trimming and J lost 7 bases; unmatched junction nucleotides: 4. This CDR3 region has 14 residues. DNA for the CDR3: TGTGCCAGCAGCCTGCCGGGACTAGCGGGAGAGCAGTACTTC. Translating it yields CASSLPGLAGEQYF.

The rearrangement joins TRBV27 to TRBJ2-7; perhaps TRBD2 as D (5 bases). Germline V gene data show CDR1 as MNHEY and CDR2 as SMNVEV (reference sequence). The CDR3 is 13 amino acids. With 1 base removed from V and 3 bases from J, the gap between germline ends came to 7 bases. CDR3 amino acids: CASSLYGGYEQYF. Here the CDR3 DNA reads TGTGCCAGCAGTTTATATGGAGGCTACGAGCAGTACTTC.

In DNA form, the CDR3 reads TGTGCCAGCAGTTTCGTGACAGGGGGCACCGGGGAGCTGTTTTTT. This translates into CASSFVTGGTGELFF. The J gene is TRBJ2-2, the V gene TRBV27; 9 positions agree with TRBD1. The CDR3 spans 15 residues. Germline values: CDR1 MNHEY, CDR2 SMNVEV (reference sequence). V was clipped by 3 bases and J by 4 bases; unmatched bases: 3.

The sample holds a few counts of this clone. The DNA is omitted, as the CDR3 cannot be located on it reliably, and the CDR3 follows TCRdb's listing. The rearrangement uses TRBV4-3 and TRBJ2-2; the table calls TRBD1, which could not be checked here. Both ends counted, the CDR3 spans 16 residues. CDR1 is LGHNA and CDR2 is YSLEER in the germline V gene. The chain's CDR3 is CASSQDLSGVAGELFF.

This clone was picked up one time. V is TRBV3-1 (or the pseudogene TRBV3-2) and J is TRBJ2-3; a weak D match, TRBD2 (7 bases). V was clipped by 4 bases and J by 5 bases, with 16 bases between them. This CDR3 comprises 15 residues. CDR1 and CDR2 from the germline V gene are LGHDT and YNNKEL (reference sequence). DNA for the CDR3: TGTGCCAGCAGCCGCTCGGGGGGCGGGCTAGATACGCAGTATTTT. Its translation is CASSRSGGGLDTQYF.

The CDR3 DNA reads TGTGCCAGCAGCCACAGGACAGGAAGGAACAATGAGCAGTTCTTC. This translates into CASSHRTGRNNEQFF. The chain joins TRBV11-2 to TRBJ2-1; 7 bases line up with TRBD1. The CDR3 is made up of 15 amino acids. CDR1 is SGHAT and CDR2 is FQNNGV in the germline V gene. The V and J ends lost 5 bases and 5 bases, in that order; junction bases with no gene match: 9.

The chain employs TRBV6-1 and TRBJ2-7; TRBD2 matches 9 bases. With 2 bases clipped from V and 7 bases from J, the junction kept 6 bases outside the gene matches. There are 14 residues in the CDR3. The germline V gene has CDR1 MNHNS and CDR2 SASEGT. CDR3 residues: CASSESSGRTEQYF. For the CDR3, the DNA is TGTGCCAGCAGTGAATCGAGCGGGAGGACTGAGCAGTACTTC.

The rearrangement links TRBV5-8 to TRBJ2-3; 8 bases match TRBD1. CDR1 and CDR2 (germline): SGHTS, YDEGEE. Germline trimming cut 6 bases from V and 0 bases from J; bases unmatched to any gene: 9. The CDR3 is 16 amino acids. The CDR3 reads CASTDRALASTDTQYF. As DNA, the CDR3 is TGTGCCAGCACGGACAGGGCCCTCGCTAGCACAGATACGCAGTATTTT.

CDR3 sequence reads: CASSLGARTGELFF. For the CDR3, the DNA is TGTGCCAGCAGCTTGGGGGCCAGGACCGGGGAGCTGTTTTTT. This rearrangement joins TRBV11-3 to TRBJ2-2, with D perhaps matching TRBD1 (6 bases). The CDR3 has 14 residues. Germline assignment: CDR1 SGHNT and CDR2 YENEEA. Trimming stripped 3 bases from V and 5 bases from J, with 10 bases between.

The V gene is TRBV10-3, the J gene TRBJ1-5; 12 bases agree with TRBD1. CDR1 and CDR2 from the germline V gene are ENHRY and SYGVKD. The CDR3 runs 15 residues. Trimming took 7 bases from V and 2 from J; bases not matched to a gene: 3. The CDR3 coding sequence is TGTGCCATCAAGGGGACAGGGGGCGGCAATCAGCCCCAGCATTTT. This sequence encodes CAIKGTGGGNQPQHF.

The gene calls are TRBV7-2 and TRBJ2-7, with TRBD2 identical over 12 bases. The germline CDR1 and CDR2 sequences are SGHTA and FQGNSA. Trimming removed 5 bases from V and 0 bases from J; junction bases left unmatched: 5. This CDR3 is 16 amino acids long. This chain's CDR3 is CASSRTSGTSSYEQYV. The CDR3 DNA sequence: TGTGCCAGCAGCCGGACTAGCGGGACCAGCTCCTACGAGCAGTACGTC.

This clone has more than one count but fewer than ten. The chain is built from TRBV19 and TRBJ1-2; 8 bases map to TRBD1. CDR1 is LNHDA, CDR2 SQIVND, per germline (reference sequence). The CDR3 loop spans 14 amino acids. V was clipped by 6 bases and J by 4 bases; unmatched bases: 7. CDR3 sequence: CASSPGGATYGYTF. Here the CDR3 DNA reads TGTGCCAGTAGCCCAGGGGGCGCTACCTATGGCTACACCTTC.

The V gene is TRBV7-6, the J gene TRBJ1-4, with 9 bases matching TRBD1. The CDR3 extends over 16 amino acids. V lost 1 base and J lost 7; bases outside the gene matches: 7. Germline values: CDR1 SGHVS, CDR2 FNYEAQ. CDR3 protein: CASSLGLDRGREKLFF. CDR3 in DNA: TGTGCCAGCAGCTTAGGACTGGACAGGGGACGTGAAAAACTGTTTTTT.

The chain recombines TRBV6-2 or TRBV6-3 with TRBJ2-7; 8 bases line up with TRBD2. Looked up from germline, CDR1 is MNHEY and CDR2 is SVGEGT. The J segment lost 2 bases and the V segment lost 3 bases, leaving 6 bases of the junction unmatched. This CDR3 has 15 amino acids. As DNA, the CDR3 is TGTGCCAGCAGTTATAAAGCGGGGGAGCCCTACGAGCAGTACGTC. Translated, it gives CASSYKAGEPYEQYV.

V is TRBV30 and J is TRBJ1-1; possibly TRBD1 for D (5 bases). Germline V CDR1 and CDR2: GTSNPN, SVGIG (reference sequence). This CDR3 region has 19 residues. Trimming shortened V by 1 base and J by 7 bases, and 31 bases separated the two germline ends. The CDR3 spells CAWSEKAGLYYLSGFEAFF. The CDR3 DNA follows: TGTGCCTGGAGTGAAAAAGCGGGACTATATTACCTTTCGGGTTTTGAAGCTTTCTTT.

This rearrangement joins TRBV19 to TRBJ1-5, with unresolved D. The germline gives CDR1 LNHDA, CDR2 SQIVND (reference sequence). The CDR3 is made up of 13 amino acids. The V and J ends lost 4 bases and 5 bases respectively, with 9 bases between them. In nucleotides, the CDR3 is TGTGCCAGTAGTACTGGGCTATATCAGCCCCAGCATTTT. This sequence encodes CASSTGLYQPQHF.

V is TRBV6-2 or TRBV6-3 and J is TRBJ1-3; TRBD1 is a possible D gene (6 bases). The V end lost 6 bases, the J end lost 2 bases, and 11 bases lay between the germline ends. The CDR3 extends over 14 amino acids. Germline CDR1 reads MNHEY; CDR2 reads SVGEGT. CDR3 region: CASSGTLAGNTIYF. In nucleotides, the CDR3 is TGTGCCAGCAGCGGGACATTGGCTGGAAACACCATATATTTT.

This clone appeared a single time. The gene calls are TRBV5-1 and TRBJ1-4; 7 nucleotides agree with TRBD1. Germline V gene data show CDR1 as SGHRS and CDR2 as YFSETQ. The CDR3 runs 15 residues. V was pared by 4 bases and J by 3 bases, with 6 bases of the junction left unmatched. CDR3: CASSPKTGSNEKLFF. CDR3 bases: TGCGCCAGCAGCCCGAAGACAGGGTCTAATGAAAAACTGTTTTTT.

The chain couples TRBV3-1 (or the pseudogene TRBV3-2) to TRBJ2-7; D unresolved. CDR3 length: 12 residues. The V end was cut by 3 bases, the J end by 2 bases, with 5 bases between. Germline loops: CDR1 LGHDT, CDR2 YNNKEL (reference sequence). The chain's CDR3 is CASSQLTYEQYF. CDR3 DNA: TGTGCCAGCAGCCAGTTAACCTACGAGCAGTACTTC.